The 10 T cell receptor beta chains in this list originate from one sample, sequenced in a study of shared clonotypes between healthy human individuals. The naive CD8 population came from CD45RO-negative cells selected for CCR7, without terminally differentiated effector memory CD45RA+ cells. Clones were sequenced by immunoSEQ multiplex PCR, and TCRdb holds only the in-frame ones, with some missing. The data hold about 2.1 million clones, with approximately 92% observed a single time. What was sequenced was naive CD8+ T cells from PBMCs. These receptors originate from a man between 18 and 29 years old in good health. Some clones in this sample may be carry-over from other donors' samples.

Points on this clone: The sample has other DNA sequences that encode this CDR3 too. The chain combines TRBV7-7 with TRBJ2-1, with D hard to call. The CDR3 has 15 amino acids. V lost 1 base and J lost 0, with 7 bases in between. Germline loops: CDR1 SSHAT, CDR2 FNYEAQ (reference sequence). CDR3 loop: CASSLDGSSYNEQFF. In DNA form, the CDR3 reads TGTGCCAGCAGCTTAGACGGCAGCTCCTACAATGAGCAGTTCTTC.

This chain links TRBV19 with TRBJ2-2; the D call may be TRBD1 or TRBD2 (5 bases each). V gave up 0 bases and J gave up 0 bases, with 14 bases separating them. CDR1 LNHDA and CDR2 SQIVND come from the germline V gene (reference sequence). This CDR3 has 18 residues. The CDR3 region is CASSIDQAGTSNTGELFF. CDR3 bases: TGTGCCAGTAGTATAGATCAGGCAGGGACCTCGAACACCGGGGAGCTGTTTTTT.

V gene TRBV18 combines with J gene TRBJ2-1; a possible D gene is TRBD2 (6 bases). The CDR3 covers 15 residues. V was trimmed by 4 bases and J by 8 bases, leaving 18 bases between them. Germline lookup yields CDR1 KGHSH and CDR2 LQKENI. The CDR3 bases are TGTGCCAGCTCACAACTAGCCCAGCCTAGGGATGAGCAGTTCTTC. Protein product: CASSQLAQPRDEQFF. The full variable domain, completed using reference TRBV18 and TRBJ2-1, is NAGVMQNPRHLVRRRGQEARLRCSPMKGHSHVYWYRQLPEEGLKFMVYLQKENIIDESGMPKERFSAEFPKEGPSILRIQQVVRGDSAAYFCASSQLAQPRDEQFFGPGTRLTVL.

This clone was observed once. This chain links TRBV6-5 with TRBJ2-7; 7 nucleotides match TRBD2. V was pared by 5 bases and J by 3 bases, with 7 bases of the junction left unmatched. The CDR3 covers 14 residues. In germline, CDR1 is MNHEY, CDR2 SVGAGI. The CDR3 loop reads CASSERRGYYEQYF. In DNA form, the CDR3 reads TGTGCCAGCAGTGAGAGGCGGGGGTACTACGAGCAGTACTTC.

This chain connects TRBV9 to TRBJ2-7, with 12 bases that match TRBD1. Per germline, CDR1 SGDLS and CDR2 YYNGEE. V was clipped by 4 bases and J by 4 bases; unmatched bases: 12. This CDR3 has 17 residues. CDR3 in amino acids: CASSPHPGTGGGYEQYF. The DNA of the CDR3 is TGTGCCAGCAGCCCTCACCCCGGGACAGGGGGCGGGTACGAGCAGTACTTC.

This chain connects TRBV29-1 to TRBJ2-7, with a possible D match to TRBD2 (6 bases). V lost 4 bases to trimming and J lost 0 bases, with 13 bases between them. The CDR3 totals 14 residues. CDR1 and CDR2 (germline): SQVTM, ANQGSEA. In DNA form, the CDR3 reads TGCAGCGTTGGTGGGGGGTCGCGCTCCTACGAGCAGTACTTC. Translation gives CSVGGGSRSYEQYF.

The chain employs TRBV19 and TRBJ1-3; D is undetermined. This CDR3 spans 15 amino acids. The V end lost 8 bases, the J end lost 0 bases, and 14 bases lay between the germline ends. CDR1 and CDR2 from the germline V gene are LNHDA and SQIVND (reference sequence). CDR3 sequence reads: CASSIGLASGNTIYF. Here the CDR3 DNA reads TGTGCCAGTTCTATAGGACTGGCCTCTGGAAACACCATATATTTT.

The chain uses TRBV7-3 and TRBJ2-2; weak D call: TRBD2 (6 bases). The CDR3 totals 15 residues. Per germline, CDR1 SGHTA and CDR2 FQGTGA. Deletions cut 5 bases from V and 4 bases from J, with 14 bases between. The CDR3 spells CASSPRAGTTGELFF. In nucleotides, the CDR3 is TGTGCCAGCAGCCCCAGGGCGGGGACCACCGGGGAGCTGTTTTTT.

The chain is built from TRBV4-1 and TRBJ2-7; TRBD2 is a possible D gene (6 bases). There are 14 residues in the CDR3. Germline V CDR1 and CDR2: MGHRA, YSYEKL. V shed 4 bases and J shed 2 bases, with 12 bases lying between them. DNA for the CDR3: TGCGCCAGCAGCCCCGGTAGCGGCGCCTACGAGCAGTACTTC. Translating gives CASSPGSGAYEQYF.

With respect to this clone: The same CDR3 also results from other DNA sequences found in this sample. V gene TRBV27 combines with J gene TRBJ2-7, with 8 nucleotides matching TRBD1. The CDR3 is made up of 14 amino acids. The trim removed 5 bases at V and 3 bases at J, leaving 6 bases unmatched. Germline assignment: CDR1 MNHEY and CDR2 SMNVEV (reference sequence). The CDR3 nucleotides are TGTGCCAGCAGTCCCCGGACAGGGCTCTACGAGCAGTACTTC. It codes for CASSPRTGLYEQYF.